This record looks at one T cell receptor (beta chain) sequence and its context. Antigen specificity is unknown. The data originate from a study of T cell repertoires in cytomegalovirus infection. TCRdb processed the reads anew with MiXCR; each CDR3 protein has one entry. The data show 400,000 to 600,000 distinct CDR3 sequences, approximately 40% seen once. Findings of the study overall: In two of eight donors, the top clonotype was HLA-C-restricted CMV-specific.

The CDR3 runs to 15 residues. In germline, CDR1 is SGHVS, CDR2 FNYEAQ. V dropped 4 bases and J dropped 2; count of bases not matched to a gene: 6. Sequenced material: cultured PBMCs, taken from culture after CMV antigen stimulation. This clonotype originated in a human donor in good health (CMV status not recorded). Some clones in this sample may be carry-over from other donors' samples. This sequence joins TRBV7-6 and TRBJ2-7; 9 bases are a match to TRBD2. As DNA, the CDR3 is TGTGCCAGCAGCTCCAAAGCGGGGGGCGCCTACGAGCAGTACTTC. Amino acids: CASSSKAGGAYEQYF.